The 31 T cell receptor beta chains below all came from one sample that was sequenced in a study of T cell changes during pregnancy in multiple sclerosis. This table comes from immunoSEQ multiplex PCR, and its TCRdb copy is limited to in-frame clones, with some not included. The sample contains roughly 40,000 clones, about 93% of which appear only once. The specimen was CD4+ T cells from peripheral blood mononuclear cells, collected in the third trimester of pregnancy. The receptors shown here come from a female donor with multiple sclerosis, enrolled in a pregnancy study.

J is TRBJ1-4 and V is TRBV19; 8 bases match TRBD1. J gave up 4 bases and V 4 bases, and 5 bases lay outside the gene matches. The germline gives CDR1 LNHDA, CDR2 SQIVND (reference sequence). The CDR3 spans 15 residues. The DNA of the CDR3 is TGTGCCAGTAGTACTGGACAGGGTTTTAATGAAAAACTGTTTTTT. It encodes CASSTGQGFNEKLFF.

The chain combines TRBV5-1 with TRBJ2-1, with 7 positions matching TRBD1. V was clipped by 7 bases and J by 8 bases; unmatched bases: 9. Germline V gene lookup returns CDR1 SGHRS and CDR2 YFSETQ. The CDR3 is made up of 13 amino acids. The CDR3 DNA sequence: TGCGCCAGCCGAAAGACAGGGAAGGATGAGCAGTTCTTC. It codes for CASRKTGKDEQFF.

The V call is TRBV4-3, the J call TRBJ1-4; D perhaps matches TRBD1 (6 bases). The CDR3 sequence is 19 residues long. Germline lookup yields CDR1 LGHNA and CDR2 YSLEER. Trimming shortened V by 1 base and J by 2 bases, and 20 bases separated the two germline ends. CDR3 nucleotide sequence: TGCGCCAGCAGCCAAGGAAGGTTGGACAGTCAGTCTACTAATGAAAAACTGTTTTTT. Its protein product is CASSQGRLDSQSTNEKLFF.

This clone occurred a few times. V gene TRBV6-5 combines with J gene TRBJ2-1; a possible D gene is TRBD2 (6 bases). CDR1 is MNHEY and CDR2 is SVGAGI in the germline V gene. The CDR3 extends over 14 amino acids. The CDR3 nucleotides are TGTGCGTCCAACGTCGGGGGAACTTCGAGTGAGCAGTTCTTC. This translates into CASNVGGTSSEQFF.

J is TRBJ2-2 and V is TRBV2; D is unresolved. Trimming took 4 bases from V and 6 from J, leaving 15 bases between them. Germline V gene lookup returns CDR1 SNHLY and CDR2 FYNNEI. This CDR3 comprises 15 residues. CDR3 coding DNA: TGTGCCAGCAGTGGGCTAGGTGGTGTATCCGGGGAGCTGTTTTTT. Its translation is CASSGLGGVSGELFF.

The CDR3 DNA follows: TGTGCCAGCAGCTTGGGTCCGGGAGCTTGGGACGAGCAGTACTTC. It yields the protein CASSLGPGAWDEQYF. This sequence joins TRBV5-6 and TRBJ2-7, with TRBD2 as a possible D gene (6 bases). V was clipped by 0 bases and J by 5 bases, with 15 bases between them. Germline V gene data show CDR1 as SGHDT and CDR2 as YYEEEE. CDR3 length equals 15 residues.

This clone appeared once. The rearrangement joins TRBV9 to TRBJ2-1, with 7 bases aligning to TRBD2. This CDR3 is built from 15 residues. CDR1 SGDLS and CDR2 YYNGEE come from the germline V gene. J lost 4 bases, V lost 4 bases, and 8 bases had no gene match. The CDR3, as DNA: TGTGCCAGCAGCTCGAGCGGGAACCAGTACAATGAGCAGTTCTTC. Its protein product is CASSSSGNQYNEQFF.

The chain joins TRBV5-1 to TRBJ1-4; TRBD1 aligns across 8 bases. Germline V CDR1 and CDR2: SGHRS, YFSETQ. CDR3 length: 15 residues. Losses at the gene ends were 0 bases for V and 8 bases for J; bases not matched to a gene: 6. Written as DNA, the CDR3 is TGCGCCAGCAGCTTGGGCGACAGGGGCAGGGAAAAACTGTTTTTT. Protein product: CASSLGDRGREKLFF.

This chain connects TRBV5-1 to TRBJ1-4; D not certain. This CDR3 spans 15 amino acids. V was pared by 4 bases and J by 0 bases, with 10 bases between. From germline, CDR1 is SGHRS and CDR2 YFSETQ. The CDR3 coding sequence is TGCGCCAGCAGCGCAGACTGGTCAACTAATGAAAAACTGTTTTTT. Translated: CASSADWSTNEKLFF. The variable domain in full, with the rest retrieved from reference TRBV5-1 and TRBJ1-4, is KAGVTQTPRYLIKTRGQQVTLSCSPISGHRSVSWYQQTPGQGLQFLFEYFSETQRNKGNFPGRFSGRQFSNSRSEMNVSTLELGDSALYLCASSADWSTNEKLFFGSGTQLSVL.

The chain employs TRBV30 and TRBJ1-4; D is unclear. This CDR3 has 16 amino acids. The V gene's germline CDR1 is GTSNPN and CDR2 SVGIG (reference sequence). V was trimmed by 2 bases and J by 2 bases, leaving 15 bases between them. CDR3 region: CAWSWVGGPTNEKLFF. The CDR3 nucleotides read TGTGCCTGGAGTTGGGTCGGCGGGCCCACTAATGAAAAACTGTTTTTT.

The genes are TRBV4-3 and TRBJ2-1, with 10 bases that match TRBD2. Germline CDR1 LGHNA, CDR2 YSLEER. J lost 12 bases, V lost 4 bases, and 15 bases had no gene match. The CDR3 runs 16 residues. The chain's CDR3 is CASSPEFLAGVSGQFF. CDR3 bases: TGCGCCAGCAGCCCTGAATTTCTAGCGGGAGTATCAGGGCAGTTCTTC.

The rearrangement uses TRBV28 and TRBJ1-3; TRBD1 is a possible D gene (5 bases). Trimming pared 7 bases from V and 0 bases from J, leaving 13 bases between. The CDR3 length is 15 residues. Germline CDR1 and CDR2: MDHEN and SYDVKM. CDR3 sequence: CASTNTGVSGNTIYF. Here the CDR3 DNA reads TGTGCCAGCACAAACACAGGAGTCTCTGGAAACACCATATATTTT.

This chain uses TRBV19 with TRBJ2-1; TRBD2 matches 7 bases. The V gene's germline CDR1 is LNHDA and CDR2 SQIVND (reference sequence). Losses at the gene ends were 3 bases for V and 6 bases for J; bases not matched to a gene: 11. The CDR3 is made up of 16 amino acids. CDR3: CASSISGGRRSNEQFF. The CDR3 region has the DNA TGTGCCAGTAGTATCTCGGGCGGGAGACGTAGCAATGAGCAGTTCTTC.

The chain carries TRBV5-1 and TRBJ2-2; 14 nucleotides align to TRBD2. V lost 4 bases to trimming and J lost 3 bases; unmatched junction nucleotides: 8. Germline V gene sequence: CDR1 SGHRS, CDR2 YFSETQ. The CDR3 sequence is 18 residues long. The CDR3 coding sequence is TGCGCCAGCAGCCGAGGGACTAGCGGGAGCCTTGACACCGGGGAGCTGTTTTTT. This encodes CASSRGTSGSLDTGELFF.

The chain links TRBV19 to TRBJ2-1, with 11 positions matching TRBD2. Per the germline V gene, CDR1 is LNHDA and CDR2 is SQIVND (reference sequence). Trimming removed 5 bases from V and 9 bases from J; junction bases left unmatched: 12. CDR3 length: 16 amino acids. In DNA, the CDR3 is TGTGCCAGTAGTCCTACTAGCGGGAGAAGGGCGGCTGAGCAGTTCTTC. This translates into CASSPTSGRRAAEQFF.

The chain is built from TRBV18 and TRBJ1-4; D is undetermined. From germline, CDR1 is KGHSH and CDR2 LQKENI. Between the trimmed V and J ends, which lost 5 bases and 6 bases, there was a span of 13 bases. CDR3 length: 14 amino acids. The CDR3 region has the DNA TGTGCCAGCTCAGCCGGCAGGATGGATGAAAAACTGTTTTTT. This codes for CASSAGRMDEKLFF.

The genes are TRBV11-2 and TRBJ1-1; D is perhaps TRBD1 (6 bases). The V end was cut by 3 bases, the J end by 11 bases, with 10 bases between. The CDR3 consists of 11 residues. Per germline, CDR1 SGHAT and CDR2 FQNNGV. The CDR3 sequence: CASSFEGEAFF. The CDR3 bases are TGTGCCAGCAGCTTTGAGGGGGAGGCTTTCTTT.

The chain couples TRBV15 to TRBJ2-7; unclear D gene. Trimming pared 5 bases from V and 2 bases from J, leaving 16 bases between. This CDR3 is 15 amino acids long. Germline V CDR1 and CDR2: LNHNV, YYDKDF (reference sequence). CDR3 in DNA: TGTGCCACCAGCGTAGGCCGAGGTGGAACCTACGAGCAGTACTTC. Amino acid sequence: CATSVGRGGTYEQYF.

The CDR3 region has the DNA TGTGCCAGCAGTTACGACCGGGACAGGGGGTCCTACGAGCAGTACTTC. Its translation: CASSYDRDRGSYEQYF. V is TRBV6-6 and J is TRBJ2-7; TRBD1 matches 11 bases. The CDR3 is 16 amino acids. V lost 2 bases to trimming and J lost 1 base; unmatched junction nucleotides: 4. Germline loops: CDR1 MNHNY, CDR2 SVGAGI (reference sequence).

This clone was counted between two and nine times. V and J are TRBV19 and TRBJ1-1, with D tentatively TRBD1 (5 bases). This CDR3 spans 15 amino acids. V shed 7 bases and J shed 1 base, with 16 bases lying between them. Germline V gene sequence: CDR1 LNHDA, CDR2 SQIVND (reference sequence). The CDR3 here is CASNGAAVGNTEAFF. DNA for the CDR3: TGTGCCAGTAATGGGGCTGCCGTGGGGAACACTGAAGCTTTCTTT.

CDR3 coding DNA: TGCGCCAGCAGCCAACCCCGGGGGACTAGCGGGAGAAGAGGCAATGAGCAGTTCTTC. Protein sequence: CASSQPRGTSGRRGNEQFF. The chain joins TRBV4-1 to TRBJ2-1, with 14 bases that match TRBD2. Germline loops: CDR1 MGHRA, CDR2 YSYEKL. The CDR3 length is 19 residues. After removal of 2 bases from V and 6 bases from J, the junction contained 12 bases not matched to a gene.

V gene TRBV21-1 combines with J gene TRBJ2-2; the table's D call, TRBD1, was not checked against the DNA. TRBV21-1 is tagged as a pseudogene. The length of the CDR3 is 19 residues. The chain's CDR3 is CASSKGRGQVQGNTGELFF. In DNA form, the CDR3 reads TGTGCCAGCAGCAAAGGCAGGGGGCAGGTTCAGGGGAACACCGGGGAGCTGTTTTTT.

The chain carries TRBV10-3 and TRBJ2-7, with 7 bases identical to TRBD2. In germline, CDR1 is ENHRY, CDR2 SYGVKD. The CDR3 contains 12 residues. With 8 bases clipped from V and 2 bases from J, the junction kept 3 bases outside the gene matches. The CDR3 DNA reads TGTGCCATCTCCGGGAGGCCCTACGAGCAGTACTTC. Translated: CAISGRPYEQYF.

V gene TRBV19 combines with J gene TRBJ2-7; possibly TRBD1 for D (5 bases). Deletions cut 4 bases from V and 2 bases from J, with 18 bases between. CDR3 length: 16 amino acids. Germline CDR1 and CDR2: LNHDA and SQIVND (reference sequence). In nucleotides, the CDR3 is TGTGCCAGTAGTACCATGACCGGCCCAGGGCCCTACGAGCAGTACTTC. Amino acid sequence: CASSTMTGPGPYEQYF.

The chain employs TRBV5-1 and TRBJ1-5; no reliable D call. Trimming cost V 4 bases and J 7 bases, with 15 bases left between them. The CDR3 spans 14 residues. Germline V lookup: CDR1 SGHRS, CDR2 YFSETQ. The CDR3 DNA reads as TGCGCCAGCAGCCCCGCGGGTCTTCCCCAGCCCCAGCATTTT. It encodes CASSPAGLPQPQHF.

The genes are TRBV7-3 and TRBJ2-3; D is perhaps TRBD2 (7 bases). The V gene lost 0 bases and the J gene lost 3 bases, with 19 bases spanning the gap. The CDR3 extends over 18 amino acids. Germline CDR1 and CDR2: SGHTA and FQGTGA. CDR3 coding DNA: TGTGCCAGCAGCTTAACGGAGGGGGGAAGCGGGACGACAGATACGCAGTATTTT. Translating gives CASSLTEGGSGTTDTQYF.

The J gene is TRBJ1-5, the V gene TRBV28; perhaps TRBD1 as D (5 bases). The germline V gene encodes CDR1 MDHEN and CDR2 SYDVKM. The CDR3 sequence is 15 residues long. V dropped 3 bases and J dropped 6 bases, with 15 bases sitting between them. Here the CDR3 reads CASSLGGGGSQPQHF. As DNA, the CDR3 is TGTGCCAGCAGTTTGGGGGGTGGGGGAAGTCAGCCCCAGCATTTT.

This clone was seen a single time. The chain recombines TRBV5-5 with TRBJ2-1, with D maybe TRBD2 (5 bases). The germline V gene has CDR1 SGHKS and CDR2 YYEKEE (reference sequence). Trimming cost V 6 bases and J 6 bases, with 19 bases left between them. This CDR3 has 15 residues. DNA for the CDR3: TGTGCCAGCATCACAATCCCGGGGAACGGCAATGAGCAGTTCTTC. It encodes CASITIPGNGNEQFF.

The chain carries TRBV28 and TRBJ2-7, with a tentative D call TRBD1 (6 bases). V was shortened by 4 bases and J by 3 bases, with 16 bases between the two germline ends. CDR3 length: 15 residues. Per the germline V gene, CDR1 is MDHEN and CDR2 is SYDVKM. CDR3 sequence reads: CASSSNPTGFYEQYF. DNA of the CDR3: TGTGCCAGCAGTTCAAACCCGACAGGATTCTACGAGCAGTACTTC. Full variable domain (remainder filled in from reference TRBV28 and TRBJ2-7): DVKVTQSSRYLVKRTGEKVFLECVQDMDHENMFWYRQDPGLGLRLIYFSYDVKMKEKGDIPEGYSVSREKKERFSLILESASTNQTSMYLCASSSNPTGFYEQYFGPGTRLTVT.

The chain joins TRBV7-9 to TRBJ1-2; 7 nucleotides match TRBD1. CDR3 length: 13 residues. Germline V gene lookup returns CDR1 SEHNR and CDR2 FQNEAQ (reference sequence). With 5 bases clipped from V and 7 bases from J, the junction kept 7 bases outside the gene matches. As DNA, the CDR3 is TGTGCCAGCAGCACCCGACAGGGCCGTGGCTACACCTTC. Amino acids: CASSTRQGRGYTF.

The chain joins TRBV19 to TRBJ1-1; 7 positions match TRBD1. The J segment lost 4 bases and the V segment lost 3 bases, leaving 8 bases of the junction unmatched. This CDR3 spans 15 amino acids. Germline CDR1 reads LNHDA; CDR2 reads SQIVND (reference sequence). This chain's CDR3 is CASSIIETGTTEAFF. The CDR3 nucleotides are TGTGCCAGTAGTATTATCGAGACAGGGACCACTGAAGCTTTCTTT.